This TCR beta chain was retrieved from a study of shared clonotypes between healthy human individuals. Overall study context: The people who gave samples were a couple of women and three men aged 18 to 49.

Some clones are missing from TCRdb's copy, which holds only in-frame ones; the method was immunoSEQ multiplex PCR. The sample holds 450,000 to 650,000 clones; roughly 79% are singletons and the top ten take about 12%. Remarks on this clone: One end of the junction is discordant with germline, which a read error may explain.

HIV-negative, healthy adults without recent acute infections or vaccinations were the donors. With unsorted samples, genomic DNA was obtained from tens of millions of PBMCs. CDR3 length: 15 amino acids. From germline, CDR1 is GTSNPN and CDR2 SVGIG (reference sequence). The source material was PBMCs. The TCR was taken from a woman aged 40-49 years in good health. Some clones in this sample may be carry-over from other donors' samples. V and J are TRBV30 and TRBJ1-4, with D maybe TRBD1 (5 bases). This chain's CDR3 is CAWGVLRARGEKPFF. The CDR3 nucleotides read TGTGCCTGGGGTGTACTCAGGGCGAGGGGCGAAAAACCGTTTTTT.